A single sample gave rise to the 15 T cell receptor beta chains below, sequenced in a study of T cell repertoires in cytomegalovirus infection. Each CDR3 protein gets one entry after TCRdb re-called the reads with MiXCR. The sample holds a few hundred thousand distinct CDR3 sequences; around 40% are singletons and the top ten take 48%. These receptors are not linked to any known antigen. This material consisted of cultured PBMCs, taken from culture after CMV antigen stimulation. These receptors were taken from a human donor in good health (CMV status not recorded). Some clones in this sample may be carry-over from other donors' samples.

This clonotype occurred many times. The rearrangement uses TRBV7-2 and TRBJ1-2; D gene uncertain. There are 14 residues in the CDR3. Looked up from germline, CDR1 is SGHTA and CDR2 is FQGNSA. V lost 5 bases, J lost 0 bases, and 10 bases lay in between. CDR3 loop: CASSPGIANYGYTF. For the CDR3, the DNA is TGTGCCAGCAGCCCCGGCATAGCTAACTATGGCTACACCTTC.

A few counts support this clonotype. The V call is TRBV7-2, the J call TRBJ1-5; 9 bases map to TRBD1. CDR1 and CDR2 (germline): SGHTA, FQGNSA. The ends lost 5 bases at V and 5 bases at J; junction bases unmatched: 4. The CDR3 covers 14 residues. The DNA for the CDR3 is TGTGCCAGCAGCCCGACAGGGGGTTATCAGCCCCAGCATTTT. Translated, it gives CASSPTGGYQPQHF.

The V call is TRBV7-6, the J call TRBJ1-3; D gene ambiguous. The germline V gene encodes CDR1 SGHVS and CDR2 FNYEAQ. The CDR3 covers 16 residues. V was clipped by 4 bases and J by 2 bases, with 15 bases between them. The CDR3 DNA sequence: TGTGCCAGCAGCTCCCTCGCGAGAAGGGCTGGAAACACCATATATTTT. It encodes CASSSLARRAGNTIYF.

The J gene is TRBJ1-1, the V gene TRBV11-2; possible D gene TRBD1, 5 bases. V gave up 5 bases and J gave up 5 bases, with 12 bases separating them. The CDR3 runs 13 residues. Germline lookup yields CDR1 SGHAT and CDR2 FQNNGV. CDR3 bases: TGTGCCAGCAGCCGAAGGGGAAGGACTGAAGCTTTCTTT. Translated: CASSRRGRTEAFF.

The V gene is TRBV7-9, the J gene TRBJ1-1, with unresolved D. Germline V gene sequence: CDR1 SEHNR, CDR2 FQNEAQ (reference sequence). V was trimmed by 1 base and J by 1 base, leaving 10 bases between them. CDR3 size: 15 residues. CDR3: CASSLVGHPNTEAFF. Here the CDR3 DNA reads TGTGCCAGCAGCTTAGTTGGCCACCCGAACACTGAAGCTTTCTTT.

The chain recombines TRBV11-2 with TRBJ1-6; D remains ambiguous. CDR1 and CDR2 from the germline V gene are SGHAT and FQNNGV. Trimming stripped 5 bases from V and 9 bases from J, with 20 bases between. The CDR3 totals 16 residues. CDR3 amino acids: CASSQGRLPNGSPLHF. The DNA for the CDR3 is TGTGCCAGCAGCCAAGGGAGACTCCCAAATGGTTCACCCCTCCACTTT.

This clonotype was observed a handful of times. The chain is built from TRBV6-6 and TRBJ1-5, with a tentative D call TRBD1 (6 bases). Germline CDR1 is MNHNY and CDR2 is SVGAGI (reference sequence). The CDR3 runs 15 residues. Trimming removed 6 bases at V and 1 base at J, with 13 bases between. The CDR3 loop reads CASSLQGPSNQPQHF. CDR3 nucleotides: TGTGCCAGCAGCTTACAGGGCCCGAGCAATCAGCCCCAGCATTTT.

CDR3 sequence: CASSVGGTGGLETQYF. CDR3 in DNA: TGTGCCAGCAGTGTCGGAGGGACAGGGGGCCTAGAGACCCAGTACTTC. The chain uses TRBV2 and TRBJ2-5, with 12 bases fitting TRBD1. Germline values: CDR1 SNHLY, CDR2 FYNNEI. The CDR3 covers 16 residues. Unmatched junction bases numbered 7, after V lost 4 bases and J lost 4 bases.

This sequence joins TRBV4-1 and TRBJ2-1; D is perhaps TRBD1 or TRBD2 (6 bases each). Trimming pared 0 bases from V and 7 bases from J, leaving 19 bases between. The CDR3 spans 17 residues. Germline-derived CDR1 and CDR2 are MGHRA and YSYEKL. The CDR3 region has the DNA TGCGCCAGCAGCCAAGATGGAGGAAGGGGGGTGCGGAATGAGCAGTTCTTC. Encoded protein: CASSQDGGRGVRNEQFF.

This clonotype was counted a few times. The chain employs TRBV6-5 and TRBJ2-5; no reliable D call. CDR1 and CDR2 from the germline V gene are MNHEY and SVGAGI. V lost 6 bases, J lost 4 bases, and 15 bases lay in between. CDR3 length: 14 amino acids. The CDR3 coding sequence is TGTGCCAGCAGATGGGCCCCCGCCGGAGAGACCCAGTACTTC. This gives the protein CASRWAPAGETQYF.

In this sample, this clonotype turned up many times. The V and J genes are TRBV7-2 and TRBJ2-3, with D uncertain. Germline-derived CDR1 and CDR2 are SGHTA and FQGNSA. The V and J ends lost 1 base and 0 bases respectively, with 8 bases between them. The CDR3 spans 15 residues. The CDR3 loop is CASSLVAVSTDTQYF. CDR3 in DNA: TGTGCCAGCAGCTTAGTGGCCGTAAGCACAGATACGCAGTATTTT.

This clonotype appeared a few times. The chain employs TRBV19 and TRBJ2-4, with a possible D match to TRBD1 (5 bases). Deletions cut 8 bases from V and 0 bases from J, with 8 bases between. CDR3 length: 13 amino acids. Germline lookup yields CDR1 LNHDA and CDR2 SQIVND (reference sequence). Here the CDR3 DNA reads TGTGCCAGTCTGGACATAGCCAAAAACATTCAGTACTTC. Its protein product is CASLDIAKNIQYF.

This clonotype showed up just a few times. The chain carries TRBV29-1 and TRBJ1-1; no reliable D call. Looked up from germline, CDR1 is SQVTM and CDR2 is ANQGSEA. V lost 7 bases and J lost 0, with 12 bases in between. The CDR3 sequence is 13 residues long. The CDR3 sequence: CSGSGSLNTEAFF. CDR3 DNA: TGCAGCGGATCCGGCAGCTTGAACACTGAAGCTTTCTTT.

This clonotype was recorded a few times. The chain uses TRBV12-3 or TRBV12-4 and TRBJ1-2; a possible D gene is TRBD1 (6 bases). The ends were cut back, 5 bases at V and 6 bases at J, with 13 bases in the middle. This CDR3 region has 13 residues. The DNA of the CDR3 is TGTGCCAGCAGTCCCGGGACAACCAATGGCTACACCTTC. The encoded protein is CASSPGTTNGYTF.

In nucleotides, the CDR3 is TGTGCCAGCCTCAACGTGAGGACAGGCCCGAACACCGGGGAGCTGTTTTTT. Translated: CASLNVRTGPNTGELFF. V is TRBV6-2 or TRBV6-3 and J is TRBJ2-2; 7 nucleotides line up with TRBD1. This CDR3 is 17 amino acids long. Germline CDR1 is MNHEY and CDR2 is SVGEGT. The V segment lost 8 bases and the J segment 0 bases; nucleotides outside the gene matches: 12.